This T cell receptor (beta chain) came from a study of OX40 agonist ivuxolimab in advanced cancers. Across the whole study: Those enrolled were approximately 87% male, with a mean age of around 55 years and ages from about 20 to 90. Study conclusions and caveats: With doses of 0.1-3.0 mg/kg, partial responders showed among the lowest clonal expansion.

In regard to this clone: What it binds is unknown.

The CDR3 has 13 amino acids. V lost 6 bases, J lost 4 bases, and 5 bases stayed unmatched. The germline CDR1 and CDR2 sequences are SNHLY and FYNNEI. Anyone with autoimmune disease history or systemic immunosuppression was excluded. The repertoire was sequenced with immunoSEQ multiplex PCR; TCRdb's copy has only in-frame clones and lacks some. The table lists more than 65,000 clones, 88% of them singletons. The chain recombines TRBV2 with TRBJ1-2; 7 bases line up with TRBD1. This TCR came from an adult with an advanced solid tumor such as melanoma, head and neck, liver or kidney cancer. This sample comprised CD4+ or CD8+ T cells sorted from blood, obtained in a trial of the OX40 agonist ivuxolimab. The CDR3 region has the DNA TGTGCCAGCAGCGAGGGGACAGTCTATGGCTACACCTTC. Amino acid sequence: CASSEGTVYGYTF.